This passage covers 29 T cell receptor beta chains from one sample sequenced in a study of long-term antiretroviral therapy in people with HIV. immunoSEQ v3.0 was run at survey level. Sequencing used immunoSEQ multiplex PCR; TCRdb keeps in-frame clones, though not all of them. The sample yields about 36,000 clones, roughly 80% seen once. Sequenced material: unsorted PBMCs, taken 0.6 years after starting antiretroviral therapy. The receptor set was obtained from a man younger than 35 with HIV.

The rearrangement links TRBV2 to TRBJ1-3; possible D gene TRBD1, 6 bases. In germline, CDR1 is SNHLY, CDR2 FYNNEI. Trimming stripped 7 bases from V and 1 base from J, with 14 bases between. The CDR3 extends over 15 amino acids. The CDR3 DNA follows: TGTGCCAGCACTGATCAGGGACAATCTGGAAACACCATATATTTT. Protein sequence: CASTDQGQSGNTIYF.

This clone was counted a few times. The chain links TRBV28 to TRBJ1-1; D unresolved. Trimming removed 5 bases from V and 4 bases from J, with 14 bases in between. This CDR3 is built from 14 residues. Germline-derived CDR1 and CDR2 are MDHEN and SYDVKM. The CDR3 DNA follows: TGTGCCAGCAGTCCCTTGGCCGGGCGCACTGAAGCTTTCTTT. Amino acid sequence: CASSPLAGRTEAFF. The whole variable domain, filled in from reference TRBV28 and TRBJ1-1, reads DVKVTQSSRYLVKRTGEKVFLECVQDMDHENMFWYRQDPGLGLRLIYFSYDVKMKEKGDIPEGYSVSREKKERFSLILESASTNQTSMYLCASSPLAGRTEAFFGQGTRLTVV.

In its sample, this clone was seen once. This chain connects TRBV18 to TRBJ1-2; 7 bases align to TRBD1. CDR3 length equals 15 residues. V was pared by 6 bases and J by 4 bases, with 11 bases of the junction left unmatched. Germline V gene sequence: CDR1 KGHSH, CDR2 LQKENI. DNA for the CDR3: TGTGCCAGCTCGGGACAGCCGCGGCGGGCCTATGGCTACACCTTC. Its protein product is CASSGQPRRAYGYTF.

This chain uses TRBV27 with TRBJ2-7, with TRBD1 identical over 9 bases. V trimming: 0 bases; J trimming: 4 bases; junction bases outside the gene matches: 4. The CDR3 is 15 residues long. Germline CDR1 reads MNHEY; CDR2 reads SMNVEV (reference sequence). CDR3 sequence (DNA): TGTGCCAGCAGTTTATCGGGACAGGGAGGGTACGAGCAGTACTTC. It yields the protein CASSLSGQGGYEQYF.

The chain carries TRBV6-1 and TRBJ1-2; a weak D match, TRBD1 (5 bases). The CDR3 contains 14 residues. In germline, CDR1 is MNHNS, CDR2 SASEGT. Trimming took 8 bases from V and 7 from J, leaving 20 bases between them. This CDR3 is CASGRLGDSVGYTF. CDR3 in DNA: TGTGCCAGCGGCAGATTAGGGGACTCGGTTGGCTACACCTTC.

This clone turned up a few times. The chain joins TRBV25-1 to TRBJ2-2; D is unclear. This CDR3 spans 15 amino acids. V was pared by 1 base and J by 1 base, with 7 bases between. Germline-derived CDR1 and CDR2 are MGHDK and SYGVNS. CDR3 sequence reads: CASSESDKNTGELFF. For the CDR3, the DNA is TGTGCCAGCAGTGAATCCGACAAGAACACCGGGGAGCTGTTTTTT.

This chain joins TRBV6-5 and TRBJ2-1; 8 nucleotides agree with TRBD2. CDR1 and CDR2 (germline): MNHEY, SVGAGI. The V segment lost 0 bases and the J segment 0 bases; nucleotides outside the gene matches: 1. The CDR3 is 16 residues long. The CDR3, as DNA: TGTGCCAGCAGTTACTCTAGCGGGAACTCCTACAATGAGCAGTTCTTC. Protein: CASSYSSGNSYNEQFF.

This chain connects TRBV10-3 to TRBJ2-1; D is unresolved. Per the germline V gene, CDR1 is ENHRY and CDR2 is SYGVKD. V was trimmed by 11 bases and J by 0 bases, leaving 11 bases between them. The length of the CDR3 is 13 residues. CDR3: CASSPISYNEQFF. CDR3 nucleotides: TGTGCCTCAAGCCCTATCTCCTACAATGAGCAGTTCTTC.

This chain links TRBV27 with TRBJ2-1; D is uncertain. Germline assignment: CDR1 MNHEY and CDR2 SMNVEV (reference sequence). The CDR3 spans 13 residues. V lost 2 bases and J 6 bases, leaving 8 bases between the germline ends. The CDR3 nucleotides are TGTGCCAGCAGTTTAGGCGTAGCCAATGAGCAGTTCTTC. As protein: CASSLGVANEQFF.

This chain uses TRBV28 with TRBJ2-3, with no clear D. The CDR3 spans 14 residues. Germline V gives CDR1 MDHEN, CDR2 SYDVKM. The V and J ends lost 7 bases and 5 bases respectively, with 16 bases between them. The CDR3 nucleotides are TGTGCCAGCACCCTTGGGTTTACCGGAGATACGCAGTATTTT. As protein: CASTLGFTGDTQYF.

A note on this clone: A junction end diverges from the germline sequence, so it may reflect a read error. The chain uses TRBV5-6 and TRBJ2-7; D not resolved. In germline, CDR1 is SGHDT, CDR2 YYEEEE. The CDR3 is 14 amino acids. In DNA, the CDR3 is TGTGCCAGCAGCTGGCCCGCAGGCTCCGACGAGCAGTACTTC. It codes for CASSWPAGSDEQYF.

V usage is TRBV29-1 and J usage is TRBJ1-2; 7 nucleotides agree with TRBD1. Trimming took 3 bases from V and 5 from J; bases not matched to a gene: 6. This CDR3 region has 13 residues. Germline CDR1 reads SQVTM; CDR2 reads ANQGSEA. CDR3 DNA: TGCAGCGTTGAGAGACAGGGAAGGTATGGCTACACCTTC. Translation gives CSVERQGRYGYTF.

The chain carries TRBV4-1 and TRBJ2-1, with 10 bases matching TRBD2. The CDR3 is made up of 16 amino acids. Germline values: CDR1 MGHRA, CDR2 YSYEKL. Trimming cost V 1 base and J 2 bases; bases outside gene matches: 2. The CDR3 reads CASSQVGLATYNEQFF. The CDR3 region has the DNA TGCGCCAGCAGCCAAGTGGGACTAGCGACCTACAATGAGCAGTTCTTC.

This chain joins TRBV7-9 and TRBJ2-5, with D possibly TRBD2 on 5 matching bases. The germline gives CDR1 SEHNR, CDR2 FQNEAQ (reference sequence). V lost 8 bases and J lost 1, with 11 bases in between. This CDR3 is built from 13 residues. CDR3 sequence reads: CASATGFQETQYF. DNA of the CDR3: TGTGCCAGCGCGACGGGGTTCCAAGAGACCCAGTACTTC.

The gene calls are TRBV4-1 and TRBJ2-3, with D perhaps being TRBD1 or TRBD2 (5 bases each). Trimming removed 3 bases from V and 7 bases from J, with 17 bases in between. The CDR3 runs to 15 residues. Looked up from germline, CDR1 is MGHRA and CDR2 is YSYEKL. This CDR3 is CASSHPGTVTNTQYF. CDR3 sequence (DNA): TGCGCCAGCAGCCATCCCGGGACCGTTACTAATACGCAGTATTTT.

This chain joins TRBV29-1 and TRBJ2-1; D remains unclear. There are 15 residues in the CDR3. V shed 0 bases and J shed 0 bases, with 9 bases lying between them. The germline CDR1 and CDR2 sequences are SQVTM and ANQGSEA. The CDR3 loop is CSVEDGKHSYNEQFF. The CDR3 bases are TGCAGCGTTGAAGATGGGAAACACTCCTACAATGAGCAGTTCTTC.

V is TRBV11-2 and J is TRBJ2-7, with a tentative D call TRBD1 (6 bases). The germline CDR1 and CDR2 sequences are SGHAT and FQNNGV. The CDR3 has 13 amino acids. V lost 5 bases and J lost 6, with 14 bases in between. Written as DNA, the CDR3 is TGTGCCAGCAGCCCTCTGGGGGCGCGCGAGCAGTACTTC. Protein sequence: CASSPLGAREQYF. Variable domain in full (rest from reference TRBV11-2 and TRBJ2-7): EAGVAQSPRYKIIEKRQSVAFWCNPISGHATLYWYQQILGQGPKLLIQFQNNGVVDDSQLPKDRFSAERLKGVDSTLKIQPAKLEDSAVYLCASSPLGAREQYFGPGTRLTVT.

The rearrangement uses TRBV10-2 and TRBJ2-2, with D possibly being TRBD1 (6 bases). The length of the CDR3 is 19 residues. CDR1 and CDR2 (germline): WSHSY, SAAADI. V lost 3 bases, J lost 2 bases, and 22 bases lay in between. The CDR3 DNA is TGCGCCAGCAGTGACTTCGACATACAGGGCCCCGTTAACACCGGGGAGCTGTTTTTT. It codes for CASSDFDIQGPVNTGELFF.

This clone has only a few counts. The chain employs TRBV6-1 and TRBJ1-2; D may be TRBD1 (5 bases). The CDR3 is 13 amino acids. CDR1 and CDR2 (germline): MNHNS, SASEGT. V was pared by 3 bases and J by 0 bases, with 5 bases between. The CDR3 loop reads CASSETANYGYTF. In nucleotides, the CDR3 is TGTGCCAGCAGTGAGACAGCTAACTATGGCTACACCTTC.

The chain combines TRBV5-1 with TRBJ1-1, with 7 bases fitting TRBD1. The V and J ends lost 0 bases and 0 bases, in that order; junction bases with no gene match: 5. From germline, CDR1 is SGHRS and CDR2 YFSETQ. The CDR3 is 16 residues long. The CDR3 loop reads CASSLGTGVMNTEAFF. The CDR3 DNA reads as TGCGCCAGCAGCTTGGGGACAGGCGTCATGAACACTGAAGCTTTCTTT.

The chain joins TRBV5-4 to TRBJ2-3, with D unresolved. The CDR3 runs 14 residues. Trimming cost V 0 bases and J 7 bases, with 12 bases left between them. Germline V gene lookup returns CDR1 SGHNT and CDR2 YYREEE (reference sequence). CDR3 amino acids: CASSLDQVVNTQYF. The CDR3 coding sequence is TGTGCCAGCAGCTTGGACCAGGTAGTGAATACGCAGTATTTT.

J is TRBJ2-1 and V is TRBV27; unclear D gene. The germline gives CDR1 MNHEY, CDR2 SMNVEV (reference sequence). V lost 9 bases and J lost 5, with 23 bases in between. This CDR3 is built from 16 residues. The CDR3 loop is CASTKTPSLANNEQFF. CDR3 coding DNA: TGTGCCAGTACGAAGACACCTTCCTTGGCTAACAATGAGCAGTTCTTC.

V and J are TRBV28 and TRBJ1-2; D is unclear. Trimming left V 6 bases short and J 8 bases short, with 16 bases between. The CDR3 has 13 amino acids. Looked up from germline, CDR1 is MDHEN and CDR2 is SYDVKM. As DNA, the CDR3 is TGTGCCAGCAGACTACAGCCCCTGGGAGGCTACACCTTC. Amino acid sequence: CASRLQPLGGYTF.

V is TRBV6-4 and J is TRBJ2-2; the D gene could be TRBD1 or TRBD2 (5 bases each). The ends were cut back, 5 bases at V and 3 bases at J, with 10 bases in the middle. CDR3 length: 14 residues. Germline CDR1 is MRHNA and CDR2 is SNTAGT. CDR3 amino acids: CASSPGTDTGELFF. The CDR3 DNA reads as TGTGCCAGCAGTCCCGGGACGGACACCGGGGAGCTGTTTTTT.

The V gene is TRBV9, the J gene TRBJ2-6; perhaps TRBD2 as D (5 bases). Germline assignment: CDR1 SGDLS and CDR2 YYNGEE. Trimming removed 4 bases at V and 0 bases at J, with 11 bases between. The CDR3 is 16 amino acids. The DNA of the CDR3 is TGTGCCAGCAGCAACGGACGGGACTCTGGGGCCAACGTCCTGACTTTC. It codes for CASSNGRDSGANVLTF.

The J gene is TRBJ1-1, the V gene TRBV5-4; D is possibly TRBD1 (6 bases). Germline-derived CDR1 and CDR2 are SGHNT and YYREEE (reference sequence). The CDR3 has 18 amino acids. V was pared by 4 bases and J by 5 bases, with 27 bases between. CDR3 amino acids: CASSAGGAKGEGGTEAFF. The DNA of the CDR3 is TGTGCCAGCAGCGCCGGAGGGGCTAAGGGAGAGGGGGGAACTGAAGCTTTCTTT.

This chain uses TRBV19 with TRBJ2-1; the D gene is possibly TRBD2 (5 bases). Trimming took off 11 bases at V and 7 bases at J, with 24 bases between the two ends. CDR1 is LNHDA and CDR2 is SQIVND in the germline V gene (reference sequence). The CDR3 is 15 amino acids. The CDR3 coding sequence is TGTGCCTCCCGGCCGGTCGGGGAAGCGGAGAATGAGCAGTTCTTC. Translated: CASRPVGEAENEQFF.

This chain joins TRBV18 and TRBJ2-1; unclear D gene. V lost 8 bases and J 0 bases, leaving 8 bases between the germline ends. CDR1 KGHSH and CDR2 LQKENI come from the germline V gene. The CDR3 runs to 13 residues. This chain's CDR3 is CASGSSSYNEQFF. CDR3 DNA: TGTGCCAGCGGATCCAGCTCCTACAATGAGCAGTTCTTC.

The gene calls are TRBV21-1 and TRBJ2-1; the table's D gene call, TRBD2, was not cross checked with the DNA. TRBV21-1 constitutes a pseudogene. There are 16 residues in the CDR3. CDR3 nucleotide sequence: TGTGCCAGCAGCAACAAAGGTCTAGAGATTTGCAATGAGCAGTTCTTC. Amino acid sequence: CASSNKGLEICNEQFF.